Sequencing of this T cell receptor (beta chain) was carried out in a study of T cell responses to AZD1222 COVID-19 vaccine. This CDR3 spans 18 amino acids. With 4 bases removed from V and 0 bases from J, the gap between germline ends came to 22 bases. Germline CDR1 reads MGHRA; CDR2 reads YSYEKL. Data came from immunoSEQ multiplex PCR; TCRdb stores just in-frame clones and leaves some out. The table has over 110,000 clones, around 91% seen once. The genes are TRBV4-1 and TRBJ2-7; D gene unclear. The sequenced sample was peripheral blood, obtained 28 days after the second AZD1222 dose. This TCR derives from an adult who received the AZD1222 COVID-19 vaccine. The CDR3 nucleotides read TGCGCCAGCAGCCTTTTGATGGGCCTATATAGGAGCTCCTACGAGCAGTACTTC. This gives the protein CASSLLMGLYRSSYEQYF.